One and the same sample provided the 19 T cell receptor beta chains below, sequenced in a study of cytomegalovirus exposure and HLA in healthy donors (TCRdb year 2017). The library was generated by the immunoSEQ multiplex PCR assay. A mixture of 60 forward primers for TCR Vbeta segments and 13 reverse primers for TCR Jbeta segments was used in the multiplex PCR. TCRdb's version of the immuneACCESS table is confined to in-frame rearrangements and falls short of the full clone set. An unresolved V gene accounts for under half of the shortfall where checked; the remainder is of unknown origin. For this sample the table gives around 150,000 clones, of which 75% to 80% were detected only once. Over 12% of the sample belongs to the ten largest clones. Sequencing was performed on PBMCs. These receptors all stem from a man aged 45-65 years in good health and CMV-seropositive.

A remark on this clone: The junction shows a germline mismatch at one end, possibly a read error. The CDR3 is CASSIGGGLDTQYF. The CDR3 DNA follows: TGTGCCAGCAGCATAGGCGGAGGGTTAGATACGCAGTATTTT. J is TRBJ2-3 and V is TRBV13; weak D call: TRBD2 (6 bases). From germline, CDR1 is PRHDT and CDR2 FYEKMQ (reference sequence). This CDR3 has 14 amino acids.

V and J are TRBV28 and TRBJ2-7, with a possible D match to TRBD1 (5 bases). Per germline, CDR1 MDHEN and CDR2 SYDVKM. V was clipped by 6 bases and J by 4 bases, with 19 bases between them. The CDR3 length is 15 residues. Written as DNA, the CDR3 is TGTGCCAGCAGCCCACAGGCAGCGCATAAGTACGAGCAGTACTTC. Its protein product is CASSPQAAHKYEQYF.

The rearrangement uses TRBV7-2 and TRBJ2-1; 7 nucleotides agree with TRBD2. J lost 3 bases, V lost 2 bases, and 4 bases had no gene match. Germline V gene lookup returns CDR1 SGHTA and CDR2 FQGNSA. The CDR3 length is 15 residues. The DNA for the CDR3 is TGTGCCAGCAGCTTATGGGGGGGGAACTACAATGAGCAGTTCTTC. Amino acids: CASSLWGGNYNEQFF.

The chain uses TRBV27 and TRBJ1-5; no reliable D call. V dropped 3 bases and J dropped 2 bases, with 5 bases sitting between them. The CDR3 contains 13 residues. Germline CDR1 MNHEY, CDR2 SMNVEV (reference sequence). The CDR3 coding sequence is TGTGCCAGCAGTTTTGTCGGCAATCAGCCCCAGCATTTT. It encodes CASSFVGNQPQHF.

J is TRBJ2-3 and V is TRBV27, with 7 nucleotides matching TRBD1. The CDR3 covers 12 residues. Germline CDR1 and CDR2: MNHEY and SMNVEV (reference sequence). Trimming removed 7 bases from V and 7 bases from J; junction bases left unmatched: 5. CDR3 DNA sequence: TGTGCCAGCAACAAAGGGGGCCATACGCAGTATTTT. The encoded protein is CASNKGGHTQYF.

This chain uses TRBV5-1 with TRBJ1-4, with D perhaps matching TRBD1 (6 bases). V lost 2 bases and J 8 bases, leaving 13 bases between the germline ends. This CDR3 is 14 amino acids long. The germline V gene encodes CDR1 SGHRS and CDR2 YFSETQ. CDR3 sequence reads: CASSFGRGVEKLFF. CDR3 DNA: TGCGCCAGCAGCTTCGGCAGGGGTGTAGAAAAACTGTTTTTT.

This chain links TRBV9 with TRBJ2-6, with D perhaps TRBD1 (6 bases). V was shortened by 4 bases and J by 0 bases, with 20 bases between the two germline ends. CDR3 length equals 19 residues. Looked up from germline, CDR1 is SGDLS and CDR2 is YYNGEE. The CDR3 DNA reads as TGTGCCAGCAGCCTTGACCACAGGGATCCAAGCTCTGGGGCCAACGTCCTGACTTTC. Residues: CASSLDHRDPSSGANVLTF.

CDR3 nucleotide sequence: TGCGCCAGCAGCTTGGGTTTGGGGAGCTTTGTACAGCCCCAGCATTTT. It translates to CASSLGLGSFVQPQHF. The J gene is TRBJ1-5, the V gene TRBV5-1; D unclear. Germline V gene data show CDR1 as SGHRS and CDR2 as YFSETQ. The CDR3 loop spans 16 amino acids. The V and J ends lost 0 bases and 7 bases respectively, with 17 bases between them.

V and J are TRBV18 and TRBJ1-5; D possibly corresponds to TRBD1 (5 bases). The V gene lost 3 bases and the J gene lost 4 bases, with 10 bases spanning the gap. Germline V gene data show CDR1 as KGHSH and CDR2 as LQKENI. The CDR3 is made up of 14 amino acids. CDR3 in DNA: TGTGCCAGCTCACCCTTGGAGGGGAATCAGCCCCAGCATTTT. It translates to CASSPLEGNQPQHF.

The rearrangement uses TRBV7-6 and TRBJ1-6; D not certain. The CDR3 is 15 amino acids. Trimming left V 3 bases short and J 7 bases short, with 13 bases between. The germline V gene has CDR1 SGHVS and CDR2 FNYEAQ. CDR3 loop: CASSFETGSNSPLHF. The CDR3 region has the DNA TGTGCCAGCAGCTTTGAGACGGGATCAAATTCACCCCTCCACTTT.

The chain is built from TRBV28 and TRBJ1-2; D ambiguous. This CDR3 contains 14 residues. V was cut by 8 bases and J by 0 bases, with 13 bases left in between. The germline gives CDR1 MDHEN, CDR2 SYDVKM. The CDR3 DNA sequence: TGTGCCAGCCGGCCGGCAGGATCTAACTATGGCTACACCTTC. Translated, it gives CASRPAGSNYGYTF.

DNA of the CDR3: TGTGCCAGCAGCACGACAGGACCGGAGGACTATGGCTACACCTTC. Protein: CASSTTGPEDYGYTF. The V gene is TRBV21-1, the J gene TRBJ1-2; the table gives TRBD1 as D, unverified against the DNA. TRBV21-1 represents a pseudogene. This CDR3 comprises 15 residues.

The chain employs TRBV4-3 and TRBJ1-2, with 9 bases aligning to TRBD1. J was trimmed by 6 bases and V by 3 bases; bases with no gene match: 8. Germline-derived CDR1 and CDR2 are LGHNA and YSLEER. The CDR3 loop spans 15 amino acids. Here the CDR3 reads CASSHAGTGLDGYTF. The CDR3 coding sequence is TGCGCCAGCAGCCATGCCGGGACAGGGTTGGATGGCTACACCTTC.

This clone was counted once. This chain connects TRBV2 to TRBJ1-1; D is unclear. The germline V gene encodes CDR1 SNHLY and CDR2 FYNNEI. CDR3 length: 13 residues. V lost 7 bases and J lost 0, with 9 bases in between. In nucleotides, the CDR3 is TGTGCCAGCAAGGCGGAAATGAACACTGAAGCTTTCTTT. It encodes CASKAEMNTEAFF.

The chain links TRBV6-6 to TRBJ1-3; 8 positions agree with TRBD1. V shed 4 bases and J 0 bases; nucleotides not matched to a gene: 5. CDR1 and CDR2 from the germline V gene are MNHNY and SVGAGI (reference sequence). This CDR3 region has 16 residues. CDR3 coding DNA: TGTGCCAGCAGTTCAGGACAGGGTCTCTCTGGAAACACCATATATTTT. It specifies CASSSGQGLSGNTIYF.

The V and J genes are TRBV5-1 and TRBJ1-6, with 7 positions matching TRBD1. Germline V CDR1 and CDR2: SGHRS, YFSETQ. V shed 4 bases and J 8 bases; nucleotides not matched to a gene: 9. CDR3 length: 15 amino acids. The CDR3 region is CASSPRTGTDSPLHF. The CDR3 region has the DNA TGCGCCAGCAGCCCTCGGACAGGAACGGATTCACCCCTCCACTTT.

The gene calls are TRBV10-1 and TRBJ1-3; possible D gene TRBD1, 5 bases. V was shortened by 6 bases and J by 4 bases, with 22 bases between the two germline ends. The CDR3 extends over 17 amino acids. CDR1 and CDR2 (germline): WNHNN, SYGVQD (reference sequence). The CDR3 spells CASSGEVPGGRGNTIYF. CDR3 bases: TGCGCCAGCAGCGGAGAGGTCCCGGGGGGTCGAGGAAACACCATATATTTT.

The CDR3 DNA reads as TGTGCCAGCAGTCCCCTAGAGCGGGGCGCGGGCTACACCTTC. Protein product: CASSPLERGAGYTF. The chain couples TRBV28 to TRBJ1-2; maybe TRBD1 (5 bases). The ends were cut back, 5 bases at V and 8 bases at J, with 18 bases in the middle. From germline, CDR1 is MDHEN and CDR2 SYDVKM. The CDR3 has 14 amino acids.

DNA of the CDR3: TGTGCCAGCAGTTTTAGGGGGACCTCTGAAGCTTTCTTT. Residues: CASSFRGTSEAFF. The rearrangement uses TRBV28 and TRBJ1-1; a possible D gene is TRBD1 (6 bases). The length of the CDR3 is 13 residues. The germline V gene has CDR1 MDHEN and CDR2 SYDVKM. V gave up 3 bases and J gave up 6 bases, with 11 bases separating them.